These 17 T cell receptor beta chains originate from one sample sequenced in a study of monozygotic twins with inflammatory bowel disease. TCRdb re-called the 5' RACE reads; one entry per CDR3 protein, DNA not given. The sample data list a few hundred thousand distinct CDR3 sequences. Source material: blood. Every receptor here comes from a human donor with ulcerative colitis or Crohn's disease, or a healthy co-twin of an affected twin (not recorded which).

CDR3 sequence: CASSRDRGSVGLTEAFF. The chain links TRBV18 to TRBJ1-1; the TRBD1 assignment by TCRdb is unverifiable without DNA. CDR1 is KGHSH, CDR2 LQKENI, per germline. This CDR3 is built from 17 residues.

The CDR3 region is CSARSMGGTGYSPLHF. The chain joins TRBV20-1 to TRBJ1-6; TCRdb designates TRBD1, a call that cannot be tested without DNA. The CDR3 loop spans 16 amino acids. CDR1 and CDR2 from the germline V gene are DFQATT and SNEGSKA (reference sequence).

The gene calls are TRBV7-2 and TRBJ1-1; the D call of TRBD1 rests on TCRdb alone, since no DNA is present to check it. The CDR3 totals 16 residues. CDR1 and CDR2 from the germline V gene are SGHTA and FQGNSA. The chain's CDR3 is CASSLAGTGRNTEAFF.

This rearrangement joins TRBV5-1 to TRBJ2-1; TCRdb gives TRBD1 as the D gene, but with no DNA this cannot be confirmed. This CDR3 has 14 amino acids. In germline, CDR1 is SGHRS, CDR2 YFSETQ. CDR3: CASSLGWQGNEQFF.

This sequence joins TRBV12-3 or TRBV12-4 and TRBJ1-2; TCRdb's D call of TRBD1 is untestable without DNA. This CDR3 is 14 amino acids long. The CDR3 is CASSLLGQALGYTF.

The chain is built from TRBV12-3 or TRBV12-4 and TRBJ2-1; TCRdb calls TRBD2, which cannot be checked without DNA. CDR3 size: 17 residues. The CDR3 sequence is CASSPGLAGVPFAGQFF.

This sequence joins TRBV7-2 and TRBJ2-2; the TRBD1 assignment by TCRdb is unverifiable without DNA. Germline V gene sequence: CDR1 SGHTA, CDR2 FQGNSA. The CDR3 runs 14 residues. The CDR3 here is CASSSTGGTGELFF.

The rearrangement links TRBV5-1 to TRBJ2-5; TCRdb picks TRBD1, but there is no DNA to check that call. There are 15 residues in the CDR3. CDR1 and CDR2 (germline): SGHRS, YFSETQ. The chain's CDR3 is CASSLPGRNQETQYF.

The V and J genes are TRBV15 and TRBJ2-5; TCRdb names TRBD1, which stays unverified in the absence of DNA. CDR1 LNHNV and CDR2 YYDKDF come from the germline V gene (reference sequence). The CDR3 covers 16 residues. This CDR3 reads CATSRETGPYQETQYF.

CDR3 amino acids: CSAPGQGQPLHF. The J gene is TRBJ1-6, the V gene TRBV20-1; TCRdb proposes TRBD1, but this gene call is untestable without DNA. The CDR3 consists of 12 residues. CDR1 and CDR2 from the germline V gene are DFQATT and SNEGSKA (reference sequence).

The chain recombines TRBV7-2 with TRBJ2-2; TCRdb picks TRBD2, but there is no DNA to check that call. The CDR3 length is 17 residues. From germline, CDR1 is SGHTA and CDR2 FQGNSA. The CDR3 is CASSFTTSGGSIGELFF.

The chain is built from TRBV5-1 and TRBJ2-7; TCRdb picks TRBD2, but there is no DNA to check that call. Looked up from germline, CDR1 is SGHRS and CDR2 is YFSETQ. The CDR3 totals 15 residues. The CDR3 protein is CASRPSGGASYEQYF.

This chain joins TRBV20-1 and TRBJ2-1; there is no DNA to check the TCRdb D call of TRBD2. The V gene's germline CDR1 is DFQATT and CDR2 SNEGSKA (reference sequence). The length of the CDR3 is 16 residues. This chain's CDR3 is CSARRGASGASNEQFF.

The chain links TRBV4-2 to TRBJ1-5; TCRdb's D gene call, TRBD1, goes unchecked for lack of DNA. Germline V gene data show CDR1 as LGHNA and CDR2 as YNFKEQ. The CDR3 contains 17 residues. The CDR3 reads CASSQGRDLRSNQPQHF.

The chain has TRBV24-1 and TRBJ2-1; TCRdb lists TRBD1, though no DNA is available to test this call. The CDR3 sequence is 14 residues long. Germline V gene data show CDR1 as KGHDR and CDR2 as SFDVKD. CDR3 region: CGTSGGGSYNEQFF.

This chain links TRBV19 with TRBJ2-6; TCRdb indicates TRBD2, and absent DNA this call remains unverified. CDR3 length: 18 amino acids. CDR1 LNHDA and CDR2 SQIVND come from the germline V gene (reference sequence). CDR3 in amino acids: CASSGGILLNSGANVLTF.

The rearrangement links TRBV12-3 or TRBV12-4 to TRBJ2-7; the D call from TCRdb, TRBD1, cannot be confirmed without DNA. CDR3 length: 14 residues. CDR3 protein: CASSLQVQGYEQYF.